This is a list of T cell receptor beta chains from one sample in a study of shared clonotypes between healthy human individuals. Clones were sequenced by immunoSEQ multiplex PCR, and TCRdb holds only the in-frame ones, with some missing. The repertoire includes around 1,100,000 clones, 70% to 85% of them detected once, and almost 0.9% sits in the top ten. Sequenced material: memory CD4+ T cells from PBMCs. The receptor source for this set is a young man in good health. Some clones in this sample may be carry-over from other donors' samples. Each CDR3 is given with its conserved first and last residue. D genes are given only for firm matches. Rows may omit the clone size; those that give it use once, few, many or a size class.

V	D	J	length	size	CDR3	DNA
TRBV30	.	TRBJ2-7	12	.	CAWSVSAYEQYF	TGTGCCTGGAGTGTCTCGGCCTACGAGCAGTACTTC
TRBV4-1	.	TRBJ1-1	14	.	CASSQAGTLYEAFF	TGCGCCAGCAGCCAAGCCGGGACCCTTTATGAAGCTTTCTTT
TRBV19	.	TRBJ1-1	17	once	CASRPHPTGRLNTEAFF	TGTGCCAGTAGGCCCCACCCGACAGGAAGACTGAACACTGAAGCTTTCTTT
TRBV7-9	TRBD2	TRBJ2-1	13	.	CASSFISGREQFF	TGTGCCAGCAGCTTCATTAGCGGGAGGGAGCAGTTCTTC
TRBV6-5	TRBD1	TRBJ2-2	15	.	CASSYLQGAGGELFF	TGTGCCAGCAGTTACCTACAGGGGGCAGGCGGGGAGCTGTTTTTT
TRBV30	.	TRBJ1-1	14	.	CAWTPPGTFTEAFF	TGTGCCTGGACCCCGCCCGGGACTTTTACTGAAGCTTTCTTT
TRBV28	TRBD1	TRBJ1-4	16	.	CASSLRRTGDNEKLFF	TGTGCCAGCAGTTTACGTCGCACAGGGGATAATGAAAAACTGTTTTTT
TRBV5-1	.	TRBJ1-1	15	.	CASSLDPRGNTEAFF	TGCGCCAGCAGCCTGGACCCCAGGGGGAACACTGAAGCTTTCTTT
TRBV19	.	TRBJ2-7	11	.	CASSVFNEQYF	TGTGCCAGTAGTGTTTTCAACGAGCAGTACTTC
TRBV7-2	TRBD2	TRBJ2-3	16	many	CASSLAGLAAGDTQYF	TGTGCCAGCAGCTTAGCGGGCCTAGCGGCTGGAGATACGCAGTATTTT
TRBV5-6	.	TRBJ2-7	17	.	CASSLVVLTQGTYEQYF	TGTGCCAGCAGCCTGGTGGTTCTGACACAGGGAACCTACGAGCAGTACTTC
TRBV11-1	TRBD2	TRBJ2-2	16	few	CASSFPASGITGELFF	TGTGCCAGCAGCTTCCCGGCTAGCGGGATCACCGGGGAGCTGTTTTTT
TRBV11-1	TRBD2	TRBJ2-1	15	.	CASSFTSGGHNEQFF	TGTGCCAGCAGCTTCACTAGCGGGGGTCACAATGAGCAGTTCTTC
TRBV6-1	TRBD1	TRBJ1-3	17	.	CASSEVPQGTTGNTIYF	TGTGCCAGCAGTGAAGTCCCACAGGGGACCACTGGAAACACCATATATTTT
TRBV18	TRBD2	TRBJ2-1	15	.	CASSPGAGELGEQFF	TGTGCCAGCTCACCCGGCGCGGGAGAGTTGGGGGAGCAGTTCTTC
TRBV28	.	TRBJ1-4	14	.	CASSSDGGGEKLFF	TGTGCCAGCAGTTCGGATGGAGGTGGTGAAAAACTGTTTTTT
TRBV6-6	TRBD1	TRBJ1-3	15	.	CASSYGGQGVNTIYF	TGTGCCAGCAGTTACGGGGGACAGGGAGTAAACACCATATATTTT
TRBV11-2	.	TRBJ2-1	14	many	CASSRPSSYNEQFF	TGTGCCAGTTCTCGCCCGAGCTCCTACAATGAGCAGTTCTTC
TRBV5-1	.	TRBJ2-1	15	.	CASSLATGSYNEQFF	TGCGCCAGCAGCTTGGCAACAGGCTCCTACAATGAGCAGTTCTTC
TRBV5-5	.	TRBJ1-2	11	few	CASSLTFGYTF	TGTGCCAGCAGCCTTACCTTTGGCTACACCTTC
TRBV18	TRBD1	TRBJ2-5	14	.	CASSRYRGFETQYF	TGTGCCAGCTCTCGCTACAGGGGGTTCGAGACCCAGTACTTC
TRBV15	TRBD2	TRBJ2-7	14	.	CATNSRPLAGEQYF	TGTGCCACCAACTCCCGACCTCTAGCGGGCGAGCAGTACTTC
TRBV4-1	TRBD1	TRBJ2-7	13	many	CASTTRTGDEQYF	TGCGCCAGCACCACAAGGACAGGGGACGAGCAGTACTTC
TRBV6-1	TRBD2	TRBJ2-1	13	.	CASTEREYNEQFF	TGTGCCAGCACCGAGCGGGAGTACAATGAGCAGTTCTTC
TRBV5-6	.	TRBJ1-6	14	.	CASSSGTMSSPLHF	TGTGCCAGCAGCTCCGGGACAATGAGTTCACCCCTCCACTTT
TRBV27	.	TRBJ2-7	16	.	CASSLSGGGTFYEQYF	TGTGCCAGCAGTTTATCCGGGGGAGGTACCTTCTACGAGCAGTACTTC
TRBV6-6	.	TRBJ2-3	15	once	CASSYKGQGPDTQYF	TGTGCCAGCAGTTACAAAGGGCAGGGACCAGATACGCAGTATTTT